The clone carrying this TCR beta chain showed up just once. TCRdb's table, derived via immunoSEQ multiplex PCR, lists solely in-frame clones and lacks some. The table lists over 30,000 clones, 87% of them singletons, with roughly 3.6% in the top ten. These data belong to a study of neoadjuvant anti-PD-1 for oral cavity cancer. Germline values: CDR1 ENHRY, CDR2 SYGVKD. The CDR3 covers 15 residues. V gave up 2 bases and J gave up 3 bases; unmatched junction bases: 4. The sample in question was PBMCs, obtained before nivolumab (anti-PD-1) treatment. This receptor was taken from a person between 40 and 85 years old with oral cavity squamous cell carcinoma. This chain links TRBV10-3 with TRBJ2-3; 8 bases match TRBD2. CDR3: CAISEPGLGTDTQYF. CDR3 DNA: TGTGCCATCAGTGAGCCGGGACTAGGGACAGATACGCAGTATTTT.